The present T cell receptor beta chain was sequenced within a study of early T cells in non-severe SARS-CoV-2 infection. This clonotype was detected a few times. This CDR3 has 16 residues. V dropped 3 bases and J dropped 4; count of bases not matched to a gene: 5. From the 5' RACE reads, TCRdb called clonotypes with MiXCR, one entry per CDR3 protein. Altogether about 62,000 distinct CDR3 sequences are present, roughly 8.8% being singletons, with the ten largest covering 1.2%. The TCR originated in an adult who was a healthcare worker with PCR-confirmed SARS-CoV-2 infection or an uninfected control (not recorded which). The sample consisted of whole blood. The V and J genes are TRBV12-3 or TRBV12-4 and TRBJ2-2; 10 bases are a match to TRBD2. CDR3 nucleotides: TGTGCCAGCAGTTTCGGGGCTAGCGGGGGCACCGGGGAGCTGTTTTTT. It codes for CASSFGASGGTGELFF.